This TCR beta chain was obtained from a study of vaccination effects on CD4 cells after COVID-19. Study-wide points: Pronounced clonal contraction occurred in clones induced by infection and by vaccine late after vaccination.

TCRdb's copy holds only in-frame clones and misses some; the assay was immunoSEQ multiplex PCR. The sample lists fewer than 40,000 clones, about 65% occurring once. About this clone itself: Antigen: not known.

Germline values: CDR1 SGHVS, CDR2 FNYEAQ. The CDR3 spans 15 residues. V was pared by 5 bases and J by 2 bases, with 15 bases between. Researchers isolated CD4+ T cells once approximately ten days of culture had elapsed. Recipients of the vaccine had no prior SARS-CoV-2 infection and negative nucleocapsid antibodies. IL-2 medium was substituted for half the medium on days 3 and 7. This chain joins TRBV7-6 and TRBJ1-1, with D hard to call. The sequence was obtained from a human donor who received a COVID-19 vaccine. Specimen: CD4+ T cells from PBMCs cultured without peptide, collected before COVID-19 vaccination. CDR3 DNA sequence: TGTGCCAGCAGCCAGATCAAGGGCCCTAACACTGAAGCTTTCTTT. It yields the protein CASSQIKGPNTEAFF.